This TCR beta chain was sequenced during a study of CD8+ T cells in alopecia areata. Whole-study context: The study gave treated patients oral tofacitinib at 5 to 10 mg twice daily. Severity scores in treated patients reflected the percentage of scalp affected. Study results and caveats: Scalp samples also yield sequences from resident alphabeta T cells of normal skin. In lesional scalp, particularly from alopecia totalis/universalis, clonality was higher than in normal scalp.

RNA was isolated and reverse transcribed to cDNA, the sequencing template. Libraries were prepared by immunoSEQ multiplex PCR; TCRdb keeps only in-frame clonotypes and omits some of them. Seen here are about 160,000 clones, 55% to 75% observed once, and the top ten hold around 0.91%. A remark on this clone: Its antigen is unidentified.

This sample's treatment: oral pan-JAK inhibitor, 5-10 mg twice daily. The sequences come from CD4+ T cells sorted from blood, collected at week 4, from a patient treated with tofacitinib. The clonotype comes from a human donor with alopecia areata.

The CDR3, as DNA: TGTGCCTGGAGAAGAGTTAGAGGTGCTTCTGGAAACACCATATATTTT. It codes for CAWRRVRGASGNTIYF. The chain couples TRBV30 to TRBJ1-3; D is unclear. Per germline, CDR1 GTSNPN and CDR2 SVGIG (reference sequence). The CDR3 consists of 16 residues. V was pared by 3 bases and J by 1 base, with 16 bases between.